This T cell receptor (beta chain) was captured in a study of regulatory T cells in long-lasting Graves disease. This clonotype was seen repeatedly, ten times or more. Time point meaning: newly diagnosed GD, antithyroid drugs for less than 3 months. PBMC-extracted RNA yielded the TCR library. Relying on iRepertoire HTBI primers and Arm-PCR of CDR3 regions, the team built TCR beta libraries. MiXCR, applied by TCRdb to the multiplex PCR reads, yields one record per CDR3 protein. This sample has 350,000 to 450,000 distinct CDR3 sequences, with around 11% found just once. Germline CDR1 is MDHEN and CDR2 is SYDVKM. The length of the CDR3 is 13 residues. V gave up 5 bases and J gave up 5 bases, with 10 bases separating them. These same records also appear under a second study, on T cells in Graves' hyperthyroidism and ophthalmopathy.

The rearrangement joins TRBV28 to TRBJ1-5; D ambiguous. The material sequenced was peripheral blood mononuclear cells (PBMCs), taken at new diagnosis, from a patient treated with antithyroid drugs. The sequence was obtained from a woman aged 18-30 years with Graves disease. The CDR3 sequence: CASSLERHQPQHF. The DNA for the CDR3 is TGTGCCAGCAGTCTCGAAAGACATCAGCCCCAGCATTTT.